The 21 T cell receptor beta chains listed next were all sequenced from one sample in a study of blood T cell repertoires in COVID-19. Assay used: immunoSEQ multiplex PCR; TCRdb lists only in-frame clones, some missing. The sample shows tens of thousands of clones, 90% to 95% of them seen only once. The sequenced sample consisted of peripheral blood. The receptors were gathered from a human donor in a cohort sampled during active COVID-19.

The chain couples TRBV19 to TRBJ2-7; tentatively, D is TRBD2 (5 bases). Germline V gives CDR1 LNHDA, CDR2 SQIVND (reference sequence). The CDR3 spans 16 residues. V shed 2 bases and J shed 0 bases, with 14 bases lying between them. The CDR3 sequence is CASSISTGGSSYEQYF. CDR3 in DNA: TGTGCCAGTAGTATATCGACCGGAGGCTCCTCCTACGAGCAGTACTTC. Full variable domain (remainder filled in from reference TRBV19 and TRBJ2-7): DGGITQSPKYLFRKEGQNVTLSCEQNLNHDAMYWYRQDPGQGLRLIYYSQIVNDFQKGDIAEGYSVSREKKESFPLTVTSAQKNPTAFYLCASSISTGGSSYEQYFGPGTRLTVT.

The rearrangement links TRBV10-3 to TRBJ1-3; D unclear. Germline-derived CDR1 and CDR2 are ENHRY and SYGVKD. This CDR3 region has 16 residues. Trimming removed 4 bases from V and 0 bases from J, with 13 bases in between. The chain's CDR3 is CAISGASGISGNTIYF. The CDR3 DNA reads as TGTGCCATCAGTGGAGCATCGGGGATCTCTGGAAACACCATATATTTT.

The V call is TRBV5-4, the J call TRBJ1-1, with D possibly TRBD1 on 5 matching bases. CDR3 length: 14 residues. V lost 0 bases, J lost 0 bases, and 6 bases lay in between. Per germline, CDR1 SGHNT and CDR2 YYREEE (reference sequence). CDR3 DNA sequence: TGTGCCAGCAGCTTGGGACAGATGAACACTGAAGCTTTCTTT. This codes for CASSLGQMNTEAFF.

This clone came up a few times. The V gene is TRBV4-1, the J gene TRBJ2-7; a possible D gene is TRBD1 (5 bases). V was clipped by 4 bases and J by 6 bases, with 22 bases between them. Germline V gene sequence: CDR1 MGHRA, CDR2 YSYEKL. This CDR3 contains 16 residues. For the CDR3, the DNA is TGCGCCAGCAGCCCCGAGTATCCGAGGTTTCAGGGCGAGCAGTACTTC. This codes for CASSPEYPRFQGEQYF.

Comments on this clone: A junction boundary mismatches the germline segment, possibly from a read error. This sequence joins TRBV6-6 and TRBJ1-2; TRBD1 agrees at 7 bases. CDR1 and CDR2 from the germline V gene are MNHNY and SVGAGI (reference sequence). This CDR3 spans 11 amino acids. The CDR3 nucleotides are TGTGCCAGTCGGGACAGCCCCAATGTCGGGTTC. Translating it yields CASRDSPNVGF.

This chain connects TRBV7-3 to TRBJ2-3; weak D call: TRBD2 (7 bases). This CDR3 is 15 amino acids long. Germline-derived CDR1 and CDR2 are SGHTA and FQGTGA. Trimming left V 2 bases short and J 2 bases short, with 11 bases between. The CDR3 loop is CASSLRGGSTDTQYF. DNA for the CDR3: TGTGCCAGCAGCTTACGCGGGGGCTCCACAGATACGCAGTATTTT.

V and J are TRBV5-1 and TRBJ1-1, with a possible D match to TRBD1 (5 bases). V dropped 4 bases and J dropped 1 base, with 8 bases sitting between them. Germline assignment: CDR1 SGHRS and CDR2 YFSETQ. This CDR3 is 13 amino acids long. The CDR3 nucleotides read TGCGCCAGCAGCGTCAGGGAGAACACTGAAGCTTTCTTT. This codes for CASSVRENTEAFF.

V usage is TRBV6-5 and J usage is TRBJ2-5; D perhaps matches TRBD2 (6 bases). In germline, CDR1 is MNHEY, CDR2 SVGAGI. This CDR3 spans 15 amino acids. V dropped 4 bases and J dropped 4 bases, with 16 bases sitting between them. The DNA of the CDR3 is TGTGCCAGCAGTTTTACCGGGACGGAGGGAGAGACCCAGTACTTC. It specifies CASSFTGTEGETQYF.

The genes are TRBV9 and TRBJ2-2; no firm D call. V lost 4 bases and J 6 bases, leaving 7 bases between the germline ends. CDR1 is SGDLS, CDR2 YYNGEE, per germline. This CDR3 is 12 amino acids long. The CDR3 region has the DNA TGTGCCAGCAGCCCCCCGGCCGGGGAGCTGTTTTTT. The encoded protein is CASSPPAGELFF.

V gene TRBV30 combines with J gene TRBJ2-1; the match to TRBD2 covers 7 bases. Germline CDR1 reads GTSNPN; CDR2 reads SVGIG (reference sequence). The V segment lost 3 bases and the J segment 0 bases; nucleotides outside the gene matches: 2. This CDR3 spans 14 amino acids. The CDR3 DNA sequence: TGTGCCTGGAGGGGGGGGGTCTCCTACAATGAGCAGTTCTTC. This codes for CAWRGGVSYNEQFF.

This chain uses TRBV2 with TRBJ1-2; 7 nucleotides align to TRBD1. Germline lookup yields CDR1 SNHLY and CDR2 FYNNEI. J lost 3 bases, V lost 6 bases, and 4 bases had no gene match. The CDR3 runs 13 residues. The CDR3 nucleotides are TGTGCCAGCAGCTTTGGACAGGACTATGGCTACACCTTC. Protein sequence: CASSFGQDYGYTF.

This clone was seen just once. The chain is built from TRBV7-9 and TRBJ2-7; D may be TRBD2 (6 bases). V gave up 5 bases and J gave up 2 bases, with 16 bases separating them. Germline lookup yields CDR1 SEHNR and CDR2 FQNEAQ (reference sequence). The CDR3 totals 15 residues. The CDR3 DNA follows: TGTGCCAGCAGCCCAGAGCGGGTCCTGGCCTACGAGCAGTACTTC. It is translated as CASSPERVLAYEQYF.

In its sample, this clone was seen a few times. The rearrangement uses TRBV5-1 and TRBJ1-2, with 8 positions matching TRBD1. This CDR3 contains 18 residues. Germline loops: CDR1 SGHRS, CDR2 YFSETQ. V was pared by 0 bases and J by 0 bases, with 10 bases of the junction left unmatched. DNA of the CDR3: TGCGCCAGCAGCTTGGCCGGGACAGGTAGCGTTCCTAACTATGGCTACACCTTC. Translation gives CASSLAGTGSVPNYGYTF.

The chain joins TRBV4-2 to TRBJ1-4; a possible D gene is TRBD1 (5 bases). CDR3 length: 20 residues. CDR1 is LGHNA and CDR2 is YNFKEQ in the germline V gene. V lost 3 bases, J lost 7 bases, and 30 bases lay in between. The CDR3 is CASSHRLYRLKGARLEKLFF. The CDR3 DNA is TGTGCCAGCAGCCACCGCCTGTACAGATTAAAAGGGGCGCGACTTGAAAAACTGTTTTTT.

This sequence joins TRBV11-2 and TRBJ1-1; D is unresolved. V was pared by 5 bases and J by 8 bases, with 24 bases between. Germline-derived CDR1 and CDR2 are SGHAT and FQNNGV. This CDR3 is 16 amino acids long. CDR3 nucleotides: TGTGCCAGCAGCCACCGTCTGAGGGATAGGAAACCAGAAGCTTTCTTT. It yields the protein CASSHRLRDRKPEAFF.

The J gene is TRBJ2-7, the V gene TRBV12-3 or TRBV12-4; D remains ambiguous. This CDR3 is 12 amino acids long. V was shortened by 3 bases and J by 5 bases, with 8 bases between the two germline ends. Here the CDR3 DNA reads TGTGCCAGCAGTTTGGTGGCAGACGAGCAGTACTTC. This codes for CASSLVADEQYF.

The rearrangement joins TRBV3-1 (or the pseudogene TRBV3-2) to TRBJ2-7; D ambiguous. Germline values: CDR1 LGHDT, CDR2 YNNKEL (reference sequence). The CDR3 has 15 amino acids. V lost 3 bases and J lost 2, with 14 bases in between. DNA for the CDR3: TGTGCCAGCAGCCAGGTCCAGGTCCATACCTACGAGCAGTACTTC. Translation: CASSQVQVHTYEQYF.

This chain joins TRBV15 and TRBJ1-2, with TRBD1 as a possible D gene (5 bases). The CDR3 length is 15 residues. Trimming cost V 3 bases and J 2 bases, with 13 bases left between them. CDR1 and CDR2 from the germline V gene are LNHNV and YYDKDF (reference sequence). The DNA for the CDR3 is TGTGCCACCAGCAGGCCGGGACGGGGGAACTATGGCTACACCTTC. This gives the protein CATSRPGRGNYGYTF. Drawing the rest from reference TRBV15 and TRBJ1-2, the complete variable domain is DAMVIQNPRYQVTQFGKPVTLSCSQTLNHNVMYWYQQKSSQAPKLLFHYYDKDFNNEADTPDNFQSRRPNTSFCFLDIRSPGLGDTAMYLCATSRPGRGNYGYTFGSGTRLTVV.

The chain has TRBV5-1 and TRBJ2-1, with 8 bases that match TRBD1. V shed 3 bases and J 6 bases; nucleotides not matched to a gene: 8. Germline loops: CDR1 SGHRS, CDR2 YFSETQ. The CDR3 sequence is 15 residues long. CDR3 bases: TGCGCCAGCAGCTCTGGACAGGGCTTCGGCAATGAGCAGTTCTTC. As protein: CASSSGQGFGNEQFF.

The rearrangement links TRBV2 to TRBJ2-7; maybe TRBD1 (5 bases). This CDR3 comprises 14 residues. The V end was cut by 7 bases, the J end by 2 bases, with 15 bases between. Germline V gene lookup returns CDR1 SNHLY and CDR2 FYNNEI. The CDR3 region is CASTKGQGTYEQYF. The CDR3 DNA is TGTGCCAGCACCAAAGGTCAGGGTACCTACGAGCAGTACTTC.

This clone was picked up one time. The chain recombines TRBV28 with TRBJ1-1; D unclear. Germline CDR1 and CDR2: MDHEN and SYDVKM. V lost 4 bases and J 3 bases, leaving 3 bases between the germline ends. This CDR3 spans 11 amino acids. The CDR3 DNA sequence: TGTGCCAGCAGTTCCTACACTGAAGCTTTCTTT. The encoded protein is CASSSYTEAFF.